This TCR beta chain came from a study of T-cell reconstitution after alpha-beta-depleted transplantation in children. This clonotype was detected ten times or more. The CDR3 totals 15 residues. Germline assignment: CDR1 SGHTA and CDR2 FQGNSA. V gave up 4 bases and J gave up 5 bases; unmatched junction bases: 10. TCRbeta library preparation incorporated unique molecular identifiers. TCRdb reprocessed the PCR reads with MiXCR, giving one entry per CDR3 protein. The sample holds about 640,000 distinct CDR3 sequences; around 16% are singletons and the top ten take 0.9% to 1.2%. The specimen comprised PBMCs from the stem cell graft donor, sampled from the stem cell graft. The TCR originated in a human donor who donated a stem cell graft to a child with acute myeloid leukemia. The V call is TRBV7-2, the J call TRBJ2-5; 7 bases fit TRBD2. This CDR3 is CASSSSSGRVETQYF. The CDR3 DNA reads TGTGCCAGCAGCTCCAGTAGCGGGCGTGTCGAGACCCAGTACTTC. The full variable domain, rest sourced from reference TRBV7-2 and TRBJ2-5, is GAGVSQSPSNKVTEKGKDVELRCDPISGHTALYWYRQSLGQGLEFLIYFQGNSAPDKSGLPSDRFSAERTGGSVSTLTIQRTQQEDSAVYLCASSSSSGRVETQYFGPGTRLLVL.